Below are 2 T cell receptor beta chains sequenced from a single sample in a study of blood T cell repertoires in COVID-19. Clones were read by immunoSEQ multiplex PCR, and TCRdb kept only the in-frame ones, dropping some. The table includes 150,000 to 200,000 clones, about 74% detected once. Sequenced sample: peripheral blood. These receptors all come from an elderly woman with acute or convalescent COVID-19.

The rearrangement links TRBV12-3 or TRBV12-4 to TRBJ2-2; unclear D gene. This CDR3 is 12 amino acids long. The ends were cut back, 4 bases at V and 4 bases at J, with 4 bases in the middle. CDR3 loop: CASSYGTGELFF. The CDR3 nucleotides read TGTGCCAGCAGTTACGGCACCGGGGAGCTGTTTTTT.

The gene calls are TRBV5-8 and TRBJ1-4; no firm D call. CDR3 length equals 12 residues. Per germline, CDR1 SGHTS and CDR2 YDEGEE. The V gene lost 0 bases and the J gene lost 10 bases, with 7 bases spanning the gap. The CDR3 region is CASSLGRRKLFF. In DNA, the CDR3 is TGTGCCAGCAGCTTGGGGCGGAGAAAACTGTTTTTT.